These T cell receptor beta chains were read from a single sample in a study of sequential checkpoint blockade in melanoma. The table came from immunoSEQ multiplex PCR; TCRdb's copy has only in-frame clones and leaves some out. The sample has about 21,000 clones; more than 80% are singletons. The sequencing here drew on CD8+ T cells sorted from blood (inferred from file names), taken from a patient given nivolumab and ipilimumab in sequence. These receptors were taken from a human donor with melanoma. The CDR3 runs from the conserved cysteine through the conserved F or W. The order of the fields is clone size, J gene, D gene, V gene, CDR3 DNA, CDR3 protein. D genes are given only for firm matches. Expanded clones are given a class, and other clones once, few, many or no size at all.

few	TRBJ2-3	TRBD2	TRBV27	TGTGCCAGCAGTTTAAGTGATAGCGGGAGACCGGATACGCAGTATTTT	CASSLSDSGRPDTQYF
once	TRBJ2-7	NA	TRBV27	TGTGCCAGCAGTTTAAACAGGGTTTACGAGCAGTACTTC	CASSLNRVYEQYF
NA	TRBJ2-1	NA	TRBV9	TGTGCCAGCAGCACACTGGCGGGACTAGTTTCCTCCAGGGGGTACAATGAGCAGTTCTTC	CASSTLAGLVSSRGYNEQFF
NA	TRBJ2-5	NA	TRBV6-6	TGTGCCAGCAGTTACTGGGACAACCATCAAGAGACCCAGTACTTC	CASSYWDNHQETQYF
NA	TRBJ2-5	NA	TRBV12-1	TGTGCCAGCAGCTTGCGGGGAGAGACCCAGTACTTC	CASSLRGETQYF
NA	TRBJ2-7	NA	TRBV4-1	TGCGCCAGCAGCCAAGGACCCTTCGGGTTGCCCTACGAGCAGTACTTC	CASSQGPFGLPYEQYF
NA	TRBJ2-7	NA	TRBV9	TGTGCCAGCAGCGTAGCGGCGGGATCCTACGAGCAGTACTTC	CASSVAAGSYEQYF
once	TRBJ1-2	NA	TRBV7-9	TGTGCCAGCAGCGCTCAACCGGTGGGGGGTTTGAACTATGGCTACACCTTC	CASSAQPVGGLNYGYTF
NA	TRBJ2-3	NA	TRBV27	TGTGCCAGCAGTTCGATCACAGGGAGGGCCACAGATACGCAGTATTTT	CASSSITGRATDTQYF
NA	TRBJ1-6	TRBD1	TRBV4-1	TGCGCCAGCAGCCCGGGACAGAGAAATTCACCCCTCCACTTT	CASSPGQRNSPLHF
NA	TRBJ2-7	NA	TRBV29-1	TGCAGCGTTGAAGGCCCAGCGGCGAGCGAGCAGTACTTC	CSVEGPAASEQYF
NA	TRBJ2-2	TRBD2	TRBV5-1	TGCGCCAGCAGAGTGACGGGGGGGCCGACCGGGGAGCTGTTTTTT	CASRVTGGPTGELFF
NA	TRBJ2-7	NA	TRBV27	TGTGCCAGCAGTTCCTGGCACGAGCAGTACTTC	CASSSWHEQYF
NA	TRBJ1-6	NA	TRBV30	TGTGCCTGGAGTGTGGGAACCTTCCGGGAAACCCCCAGTTCACCCCTCCACTTT	CAWSVGTFRETPSSPLHF
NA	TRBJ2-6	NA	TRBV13	TGTGCCAGCATCCCCTTGAGATCCGGGGCCAACGTCCTGACTTTC	CASIPLRSGANVLTF
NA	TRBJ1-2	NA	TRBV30	TGTGCCTGGAGTGTCAGTAACTATGGCTACACCTTC	CAWSVSNYGYTF
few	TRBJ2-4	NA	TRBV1	TGCACCAGCAGCCCGGGGAAAATTAGCCGAAACATTCAGTACTTC	CTSSPGKISRNIQYF
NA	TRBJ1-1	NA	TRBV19	TGTGCCAGTAATCCCCCCAGGGTTTCAAACACTGAAGCTTTCTTT	CASNPPRVSNTEAFF
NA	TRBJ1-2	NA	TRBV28	TGTGCCAGCAGTCCCCTAGCGAGGCTGTTAGGCTACACCTTC	CASSPLARLLGYTF
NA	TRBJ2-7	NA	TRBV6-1	TGTGCCAGCAGTCACAGGTACGAGCAGTACTTC	CASSHRYEQYF
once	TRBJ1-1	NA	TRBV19	TGTGCCAGTAAAATAGGGGATGGAACTGAAGCTTTCTTT	CASKIGDGTEAFF
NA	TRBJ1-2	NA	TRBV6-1	TGTGCCAGCAGCGGGGGGGGCTGGCACTATGGCTACACCTTC	CASSGGGWHYGYTF
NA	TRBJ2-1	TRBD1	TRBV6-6	TGTGCCAGCAGTTGGACAGGGGAGCAGTTCTTC	CASSWTGEQFF
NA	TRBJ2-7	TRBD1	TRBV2	TGTGCCAGCAGTACCAGACAGGGGAGATCTACGGAGCAGTACTTC	CASSTRQGRSTEQYF
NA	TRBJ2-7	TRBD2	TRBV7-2	TGTGCCAGCAGTTTGGGGGGGAGCCACTCCTACGAGCAGTACTTC	CASSLGGSHSYEQYF
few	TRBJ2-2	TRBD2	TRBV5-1	TGCGCCAGCAGACCAGGACTAGCGGGGGAGTCGAACACCGGGGAGCTGTTTTTT	CASRPGLAGESNTGELFF
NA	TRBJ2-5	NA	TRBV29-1	TGCAGCGTTGAAGATCGGCCGGGGTGGGAGACCCAGTACTTC	CSVEDRPGWETQYF